The 3 T cell receptor beta chains listed next were all sequenced from one sample in a study of CD8 T cells in ankylosing spondylitis. Antigens of these TCRs are unknown. TCRdb re-called the 5' RACE reads with MiXCR, one entry per CDR3 protein. The table has about 460,000 distinct CDR3 sequences, approximately 5% seen once. Points from the study as a whole: For ankylosing spondylitis blood, a TCR beta motif of about eight highly homologous variants appeared characteristic.

The sample taken for sequencing was blood, either unsorted or a sorted T cell fraction (not recorded which). The receptors shown here come from a male donor with ankylosing spondylitis.

This clonotype was recorded many times. V usage is TRBV6-4 and J usage is TRBJ2-1, with 11 bases lining up with TRBD2. After removal of 5 bases from V and 5 bases from J, the junction contained 5 bases not matched to a gene. Germline-derived CDR1 and CDR2 are MRHNA and SNTAGT. The CDR3 is 15 residues long. The CDR3 loop reads CASSSTSGGHNEQFF. CDR3 nucleotides: TGTGCCAGCAGTTCTACTAGCGGGGGACACAATGAGCAGTTCTTC.

This clonotype was observed at least ten times. This rearrangement joins TRBV10-3 to TRBJ2-3; D gene ambiguous. CDR1 is ENHRY, CDR2 SYGVKD, per germline. The germline V and J ends were trimmed by 3 bases and 0 bases, with 19 bases remaining between them. CDR3 size: 18 residues. CDR3 residues: CAISEGGSVIFSTDTQYF. The CDR3 bases are TGTGCCATCAGTGAAGGTGGCAGTGTCATATTTAGCACAGATACGCAGTATTTT.

This clonotype appeared a few times. The chain is built from TRBV20-1 and TRBJ2-1; 11 bases match TRBD2. This CDR3 spans 15 amino acids. Trimming at V came to 5 bases and at J to 10 bases, leaving 13 bases not matched to a gene. Germline V lookup: CDR1 DFQATT, CDR2 SNEGSKA (reference sequence). The CDR3 sequence: CSAGPLAGVTGEQFF. The CDR3 coding sequence is TGCAGTGCTGGACCACTAGCGGGAGTTACAGGGGAGCAGTTCTTC.